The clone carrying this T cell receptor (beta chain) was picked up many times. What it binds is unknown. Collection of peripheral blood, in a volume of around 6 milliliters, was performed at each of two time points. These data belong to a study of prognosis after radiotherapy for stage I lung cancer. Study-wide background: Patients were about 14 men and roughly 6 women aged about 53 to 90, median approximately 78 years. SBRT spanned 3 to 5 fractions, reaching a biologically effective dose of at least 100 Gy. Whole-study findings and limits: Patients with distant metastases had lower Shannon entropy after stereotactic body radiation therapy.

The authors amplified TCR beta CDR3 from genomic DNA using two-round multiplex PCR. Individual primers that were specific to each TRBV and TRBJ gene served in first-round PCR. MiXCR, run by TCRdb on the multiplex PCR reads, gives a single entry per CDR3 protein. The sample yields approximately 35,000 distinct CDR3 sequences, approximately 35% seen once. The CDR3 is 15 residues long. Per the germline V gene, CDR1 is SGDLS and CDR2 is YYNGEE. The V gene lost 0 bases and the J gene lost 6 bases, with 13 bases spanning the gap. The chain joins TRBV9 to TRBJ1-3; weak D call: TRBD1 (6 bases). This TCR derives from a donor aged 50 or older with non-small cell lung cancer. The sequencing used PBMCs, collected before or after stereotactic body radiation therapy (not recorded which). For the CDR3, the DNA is TGTGCCAGCAGCGTAGAGGGGGGCAGAGAAAACACCATATATTTT. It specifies CASSVEGGRENTIYF.